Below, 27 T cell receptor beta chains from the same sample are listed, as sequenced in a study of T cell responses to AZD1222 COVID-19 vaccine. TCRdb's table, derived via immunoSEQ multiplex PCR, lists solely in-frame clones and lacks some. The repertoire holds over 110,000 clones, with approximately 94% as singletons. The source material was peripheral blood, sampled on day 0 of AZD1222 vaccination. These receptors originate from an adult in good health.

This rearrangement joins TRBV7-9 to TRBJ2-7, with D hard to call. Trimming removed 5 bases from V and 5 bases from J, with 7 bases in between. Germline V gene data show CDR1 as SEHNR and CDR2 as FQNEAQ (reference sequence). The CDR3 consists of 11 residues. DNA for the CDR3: TGTGCCAGCAGCCTCGGTGACGAGCAGTACTTC. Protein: CASSLGDEQYF.

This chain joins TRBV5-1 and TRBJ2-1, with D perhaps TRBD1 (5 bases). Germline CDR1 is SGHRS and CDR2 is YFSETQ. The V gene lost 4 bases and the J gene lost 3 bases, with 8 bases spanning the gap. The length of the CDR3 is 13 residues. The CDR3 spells CASSVDSYNEQFF. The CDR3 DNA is TGCGCCAGCAGCGTCGACAGCTACAATGAGCAGTTCTTC. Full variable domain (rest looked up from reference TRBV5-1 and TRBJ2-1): KAGVTQTPRYLIKTRGQQVTLSCSPISGHRSVSWYQQTPGQGLQFLFEYFSETQRNKGNFPGRFSGRQFSNSRSEMNVSTLELGDSALYLCASSVDSYNEQFFGPGTRLTVL.

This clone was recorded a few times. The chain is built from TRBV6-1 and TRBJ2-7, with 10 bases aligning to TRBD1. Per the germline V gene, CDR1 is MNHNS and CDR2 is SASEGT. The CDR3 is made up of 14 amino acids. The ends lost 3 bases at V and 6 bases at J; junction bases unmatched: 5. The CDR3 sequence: CASSEVGQGPEQYF. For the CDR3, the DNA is TGTGCCAGCAGTGAGGTGGGACAGGGGCCCGAGCAGTACTTC.

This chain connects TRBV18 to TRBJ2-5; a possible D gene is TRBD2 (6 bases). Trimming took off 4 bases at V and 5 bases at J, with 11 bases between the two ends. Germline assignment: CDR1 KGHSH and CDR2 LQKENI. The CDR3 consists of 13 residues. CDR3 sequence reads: CASSRRETETQYF. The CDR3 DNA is TGTGCCAGCTCACGGAGGGAAACGGAGACCCAGTACTTC.

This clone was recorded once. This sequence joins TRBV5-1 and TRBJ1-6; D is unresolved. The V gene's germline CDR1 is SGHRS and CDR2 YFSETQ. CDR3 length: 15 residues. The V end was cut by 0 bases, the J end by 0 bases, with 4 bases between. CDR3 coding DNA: TGCGCCAGCAGCTTGGGGAGCTCCTATAATTCACCCCTCCACTTT. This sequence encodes CASSLGSSYNSPLHF.

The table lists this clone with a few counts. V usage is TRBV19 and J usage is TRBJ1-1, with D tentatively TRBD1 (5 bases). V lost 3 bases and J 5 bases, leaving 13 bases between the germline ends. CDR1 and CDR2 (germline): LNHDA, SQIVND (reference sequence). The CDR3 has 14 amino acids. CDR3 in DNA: TGTGCCAGTAGTATGGTTGGGGGGGTAACTGAAGCTTTCTTT. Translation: CASSMVGGVTEAFF.

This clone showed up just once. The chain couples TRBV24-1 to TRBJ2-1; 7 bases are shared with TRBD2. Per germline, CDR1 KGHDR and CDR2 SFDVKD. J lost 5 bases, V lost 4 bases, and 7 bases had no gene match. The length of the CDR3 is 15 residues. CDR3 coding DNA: TGTGCCACCAGTGAGTCCGGGACTATCCACAATGAGCAGTTCTTC. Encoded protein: CATSESGTIHNEQFF.

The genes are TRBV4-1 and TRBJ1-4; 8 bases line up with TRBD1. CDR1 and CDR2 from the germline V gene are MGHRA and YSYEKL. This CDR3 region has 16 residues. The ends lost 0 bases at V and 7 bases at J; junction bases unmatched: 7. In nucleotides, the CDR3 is TGCGCCAGCAGCCAAGAGGGCTCGGACAGGGCTGAAAAACTGTTTTTT. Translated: CASSQEGSDRAEKLFF.

DNA for the CDR3: TGCGCCAGCAGCCAAGTTTATGAGCGCGAGCAGTACTTC. Translated, it gives CASSQVYEREQYF. The V call is TRBV4-1, the J call TRBJ2-7, with D hard to call. The CDR3 extends over 13 amino acids. Per germline, CDR1 MGHRA and CDR2 YSYEKL. Between the trimmed V and J ends, which lost 1 base and 6 bases, there was a span of 10 bases.

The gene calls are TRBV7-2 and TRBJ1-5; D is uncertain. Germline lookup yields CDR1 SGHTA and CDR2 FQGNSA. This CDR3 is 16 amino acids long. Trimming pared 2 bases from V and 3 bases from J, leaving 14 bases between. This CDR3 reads CASSLTTANNNQPQHF. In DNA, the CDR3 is TGTGCCAGCAGCTTAACAACGGCCAATAACAATCAGCCCCAGCATTTT.

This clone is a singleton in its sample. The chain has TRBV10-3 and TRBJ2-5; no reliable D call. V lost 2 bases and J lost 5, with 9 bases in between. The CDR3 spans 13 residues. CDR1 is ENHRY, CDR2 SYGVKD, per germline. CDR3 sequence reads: CAISEGPRETQYF. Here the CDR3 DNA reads TGTGCCATCAGTGAGGGGCCCCGCGAGACCCAGTACTTC.

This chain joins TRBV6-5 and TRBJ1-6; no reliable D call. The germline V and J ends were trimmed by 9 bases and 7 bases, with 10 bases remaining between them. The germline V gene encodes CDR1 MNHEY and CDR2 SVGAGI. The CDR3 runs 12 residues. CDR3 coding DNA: TGTGCCAGTAGGACGGGAAATTCACCCCTCCACTTT. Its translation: CASRTGNSPLHF.

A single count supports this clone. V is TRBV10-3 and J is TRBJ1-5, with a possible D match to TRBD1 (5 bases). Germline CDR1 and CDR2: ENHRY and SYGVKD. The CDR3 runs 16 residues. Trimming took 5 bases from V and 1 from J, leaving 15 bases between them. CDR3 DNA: TGTGCCATCAGTTGGGACTCCCCAGGGAGCAATCAGCCCCAGCATTTT. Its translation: CAISWDSPGSNQPQHF.

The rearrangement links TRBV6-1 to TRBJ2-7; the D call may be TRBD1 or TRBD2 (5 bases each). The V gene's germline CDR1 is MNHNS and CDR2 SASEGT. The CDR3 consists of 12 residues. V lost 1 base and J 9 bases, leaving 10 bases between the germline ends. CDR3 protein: CASSEGTGPQYF. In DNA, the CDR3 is TGTGCCAGCAGTGAAGGTACGGGACCGCAGTACTTC.

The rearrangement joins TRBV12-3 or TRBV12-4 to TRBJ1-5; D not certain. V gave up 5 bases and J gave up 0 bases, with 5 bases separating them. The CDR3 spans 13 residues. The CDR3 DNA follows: TGTGCCAGCAGTCCGATTAGCAATCAGCCCCAGCATTTT. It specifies CASSPISNQPQHF.

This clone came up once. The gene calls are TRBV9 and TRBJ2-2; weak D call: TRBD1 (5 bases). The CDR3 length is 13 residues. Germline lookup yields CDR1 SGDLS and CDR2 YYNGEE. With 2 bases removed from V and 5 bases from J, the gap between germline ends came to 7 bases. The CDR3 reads CASSVPGTGELFF. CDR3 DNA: TGTGCCAGCAGCGTGCCAGGGACCGGGGAGCTGTTTTTT.

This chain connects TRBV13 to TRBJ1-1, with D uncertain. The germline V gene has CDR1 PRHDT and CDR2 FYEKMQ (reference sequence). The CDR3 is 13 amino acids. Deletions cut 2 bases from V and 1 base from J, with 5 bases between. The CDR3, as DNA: TGTGCCAGCAGCTTACGAGGGAACACTGAAGCTTTCTTT. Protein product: CASSLRGNTEAFF.

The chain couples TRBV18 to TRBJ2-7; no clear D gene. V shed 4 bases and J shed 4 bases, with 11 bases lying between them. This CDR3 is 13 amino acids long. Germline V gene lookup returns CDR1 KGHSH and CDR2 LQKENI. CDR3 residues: CASSRIVEYEQYF. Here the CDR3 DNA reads TGTGCCAGCTCACGTATCGTGGAATACGAGCAGTACTTC. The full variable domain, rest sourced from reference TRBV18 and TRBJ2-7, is NAGVMQNPRHLVRRRGQEARLRCSPMKGHSHVYWYRQLPEEGLKFMVYLQKENIIDESGMPKERFSAEFPKEGPSILRIQQVVRGDSAAYFCASSRIVEYEQYFGPGTRLTVT.

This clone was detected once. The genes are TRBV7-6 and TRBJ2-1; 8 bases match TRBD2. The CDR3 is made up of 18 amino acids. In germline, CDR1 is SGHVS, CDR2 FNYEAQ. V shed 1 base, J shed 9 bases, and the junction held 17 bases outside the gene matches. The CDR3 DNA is TGTGCCAGCAGCTTAGAAGGGGTAGGAGCGGGAGTGGGCAGTGAGCAGTTCTTC. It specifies CASSLEGVGAGVGSEQFF.

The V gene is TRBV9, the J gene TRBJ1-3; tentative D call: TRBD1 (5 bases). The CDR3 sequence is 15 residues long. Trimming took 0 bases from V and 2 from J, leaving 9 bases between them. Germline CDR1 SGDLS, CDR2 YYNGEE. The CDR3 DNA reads TGTGCCAGCAGCGTAGAGGGGTCACCTGGAAACACCATATATTTT. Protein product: CASSVEGSPGNTIYF. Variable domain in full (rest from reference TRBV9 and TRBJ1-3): DSGVTQTPKHLITATGQRVTLRCSPRSGDLSVYWYQQSLDQGLQFLIQYYNGEERAKGNILERFSAQQFPDLHSELNLSSLELGDSALYFCASSVEGSPGNTIYFGEGSWLTVV.

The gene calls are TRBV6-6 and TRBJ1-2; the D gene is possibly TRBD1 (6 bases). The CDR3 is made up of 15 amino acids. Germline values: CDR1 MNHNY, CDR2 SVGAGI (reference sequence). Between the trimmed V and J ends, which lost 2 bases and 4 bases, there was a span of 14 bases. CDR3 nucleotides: TGTGCCAGCAGTTACCTGTTAGGGGGAGGCTATGGCTACACCTTC. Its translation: CASSYLLGGGYGYTF.

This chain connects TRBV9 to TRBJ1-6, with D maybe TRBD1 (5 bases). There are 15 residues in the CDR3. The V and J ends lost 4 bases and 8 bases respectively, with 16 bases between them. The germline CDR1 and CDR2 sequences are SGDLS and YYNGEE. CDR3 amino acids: CASSPGGRDYSPLHF. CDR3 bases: TGTGCCAGCAGCCCCGGGGGGAGGGATTATTCACCCCTCCACTTT.

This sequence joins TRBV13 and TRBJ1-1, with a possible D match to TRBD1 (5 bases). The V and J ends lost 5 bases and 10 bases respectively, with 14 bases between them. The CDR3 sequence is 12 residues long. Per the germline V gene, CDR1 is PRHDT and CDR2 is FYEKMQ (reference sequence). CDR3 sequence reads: CASSAGTTSAFF. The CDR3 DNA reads TGTGCCAGCAGCGCCGGGACCACGTCAGCTTTCTTT.

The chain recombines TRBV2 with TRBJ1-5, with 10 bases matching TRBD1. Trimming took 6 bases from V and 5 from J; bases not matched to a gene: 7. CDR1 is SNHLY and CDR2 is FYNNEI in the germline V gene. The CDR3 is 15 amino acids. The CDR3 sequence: CASRETTGGYQPQHF. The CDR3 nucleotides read TGTGCCAGCAGGGAAACGACAGGGGGCTATCAGCCCCAGCATTTT. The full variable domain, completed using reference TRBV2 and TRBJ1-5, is EPEVTQTPSHQVTQMGQEVILRCVPISNHLYFYWYRQILGQKVEFLVSFYNNEISEKSEIFDDQFSVERPDGSNFTLKIRSTKLEDSAMYFCASRETTGGYQPQHFGDGTRLSIL.

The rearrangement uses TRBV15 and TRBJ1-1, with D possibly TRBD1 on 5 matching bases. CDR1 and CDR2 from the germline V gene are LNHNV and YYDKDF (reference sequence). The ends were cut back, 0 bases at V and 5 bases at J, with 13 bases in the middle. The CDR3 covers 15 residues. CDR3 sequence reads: CATSRELGPRTEAFF. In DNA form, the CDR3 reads TGTGCCACCAGCAGAGAACTGGGGCCTAGGACTGAAGCTTTCTTT.

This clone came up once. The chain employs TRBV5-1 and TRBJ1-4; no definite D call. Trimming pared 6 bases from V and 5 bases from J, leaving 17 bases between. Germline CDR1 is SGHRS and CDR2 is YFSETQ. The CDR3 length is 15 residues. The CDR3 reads CASNLGGSLNEKLFF. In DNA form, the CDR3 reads TGCGCCAGCAACCTGGGTGGGTCCCTCAATGAAAAACTGTTTTTT.

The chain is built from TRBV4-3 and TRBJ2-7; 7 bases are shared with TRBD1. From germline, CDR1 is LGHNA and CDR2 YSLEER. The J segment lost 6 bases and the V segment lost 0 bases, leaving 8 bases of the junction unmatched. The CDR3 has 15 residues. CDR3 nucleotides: TGCGCCAGCAGCCAAGATAGTAACAGGGGAGTCGAGCAGTACTTC. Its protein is CASSQDSNRGVEQYF.